This is a list of T cell receptor beta chains from one sample in a study of tumor-infiltrating lymphocytes in localized non-small cell lung cancer. Measured with immunoSEQ multiplex PCR; TCRdb has only the in-frame clones, and not every one. The data contain under 20,000 clones, around 76% of them singletons. Sequenced input: lung tumor tissue. Receptor source: a human donor with non-small cell lung cancer. CDR3s include the opening cysteine and the closing phenylalanine or tryptophan. The order of the fields is V gene, J gene, clone size, CDR3 length, D gene, CDR3 DNA, CDR3 protein. A D gene is named only where the DNA matches it firmly. Only some rows state a clone size, as once, few, many or a class for expanded clones.

>TRBV19|TRBJ1-5|.|18|TRBD1
TGTGCCAGTAGTAGATCCGGGACAGGGCTCGCGAAAGGCCAGCCCCAGCATTTT
CASSRSGTGLAKGQPQHF
>TRBV9|TRBJ2-3|.|12|.
TGTGCCAGCAGCGTAGGGAGAGATACGCAGTATTTT
CASSVGRDTQYF
>TRBV30|TRBJ1-2|few|13|TRBD1
TGTGCCTGGGCCGGACAGGGGGACTATGGCTACACCTTC
CAWAGQGDYGYTF
>TRBV29-1|TRBJ1-2|.|14|.
TGCAGCGTTGAAGATGCCCTGCCGAACTATGGCTACACCTTC
CSVEDALPNYGYTF
>TRBV25-1|TRBJ1-2|.|14|TRBD1
TGTGCCAGCAGGAGACAGGGGGAAGGCTATGGCTACACCTTC
CASRRQGEGYGYTF
>TRBV5-6|TRBJ2-7|.|14|.
TGTGCCAGCAGCGCGGTCGAGGGATCCTACGAGCAGTACTTC
CASSAVEGSYEQYF
>TRBV21-1|TRBJ2-3|.|12|.
TGTGCCAGCAGAGGAGGGACAGATACGCAGTATTTT
CASRGGTDTQYF
>TRBV29-1|TRBJ2-3|few|14|TRBD2
TGCAGCGTTAGGCCGGGAGGGGTAGCAGATACGCAGTATTTT
CSVRPGGVADTQYF
>TRBV28|TRBJ1-3|.|17|.
TGTGCCAGCAGTTTTAGACGCAGGGCCGAATCTGGAAACACCATATATTTT
CASSFRRRAESGNTIYF
>TRBV6-6|TRBJ1-1|once|12|.
TGTGCCAGCAGTTATCGGGGATCTGAAGCTTTCTTT
CASSYRGSEAFF
>TRBV28|TRBJ2-3|.|11|.
TGTGCCAGCACCCGATGGGATACGCAGTATTTT
CASTRWDTQYF
>TRBV6-6|TRBJ1-1|.|14|TRBD1
TGTGCCAGCGGGGGGACAGGGCATGTTACTGAAGCTTTCTTT
CASGGTGHVTEAFF
>TRBV19|TRBJ1-3|few|15|.
TGTGCCAGTAGTACCCGGGGACAAGCTGGAAACACCATATATTTT
CASSTRGQAGNTIYF
>TRBV7-8|TRBJ2-7|.|14|.
TGTGCCAGCAGTTTTAATGAGCTTTCCTACGAGCAGTACTTC
CASSFNELSYEQYF
>TRBV11-3|TRBJ2-6|.|16|.
TGTGCCAGCAGCTTAGATGGATCCTCTGGGGCCAACGTCCTGACTTTC
CASSLDGSSGANVLTF
>TRBV27|TRBJ2-1|.|17|TRBD2
TGTGCCAGCCAACTGCTTGGAGCGGGGGTTAATTACAATGAGCAGTTCTTC
CASQLLGAGVNYNEQFF
>TRBV19|TRBJ1-1|.|14|TRBD1
TGTGCCAGTAGTAGGGACAGTGAGAACACTGAAGCTTTCTTT
CASSRDSENTEAFF
>TRBV6-5|TRBJ1-5|.|13|.
TGTGCCAGCAGTCCCCGTAGCAATCAGCCCCAGCATTTT
CASSPRSNQPQHF
>TRBV29-1|TRBJ1-3|once|14|.
TGCAGCGTTTATGGACAAAGCTCTGGAAACACCATATATTTT
CSVYGQSSGNTIYF
>TRBV7-9|TRBJ1-2|once|15|TRBD1
TGTGCCAGCAGCTCCCTCGGACAGGGATCCGCTGGCTACACCTTC
CASSSLGQGSAGYTF
>TRBV27|TRBJ2-6|medium-sized|16|.
TGTGCCAGCAGTTTATACTCAGGGTCCGGGGCCAACGTCCTGACTTTC
CASSLYSGSGANVLTF
>TRBV28|TRBJ1-3|.|17|.
TGTGCCAGCAGTTTGGGGGGACAATTTTACTCTGGAAACACCATATATTTT
CASSLGGQFYSGNTIYF